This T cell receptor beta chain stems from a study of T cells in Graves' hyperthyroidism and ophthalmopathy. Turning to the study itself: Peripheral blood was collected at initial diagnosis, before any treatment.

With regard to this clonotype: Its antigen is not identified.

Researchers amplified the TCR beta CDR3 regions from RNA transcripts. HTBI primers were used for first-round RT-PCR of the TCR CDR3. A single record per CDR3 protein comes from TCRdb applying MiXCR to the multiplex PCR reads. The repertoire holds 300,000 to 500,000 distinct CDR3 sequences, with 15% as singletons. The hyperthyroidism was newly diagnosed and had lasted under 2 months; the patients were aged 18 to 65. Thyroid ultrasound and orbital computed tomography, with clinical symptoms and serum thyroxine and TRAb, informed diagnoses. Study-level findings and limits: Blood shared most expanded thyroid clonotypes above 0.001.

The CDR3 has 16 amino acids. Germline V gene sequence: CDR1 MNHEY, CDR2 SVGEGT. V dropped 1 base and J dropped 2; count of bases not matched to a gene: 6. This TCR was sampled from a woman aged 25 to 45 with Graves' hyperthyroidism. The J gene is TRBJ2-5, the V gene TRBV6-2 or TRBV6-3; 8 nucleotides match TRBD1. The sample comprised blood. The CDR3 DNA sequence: TGTGCCAGCAGTTACTTCCAGGACAGGGTTCAAGAGACCCAGTACTTC. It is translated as CASSYFQDRVQETQYF.